The present TCR beta chain was sequenced within a study of cytomegalovirus exposure and HLA in healthy donors. From germline, CDR1 is LNHDA and CDR2 SQIVND (reference sequence). The CDR3 totals 18 residues. The study ran its PCR with 60 Vbeta and 13 Jbeta primers. Assay used: immunoSEQ multiplex PCR; TCRdb lists only in-frame clones, some missing. The specimen's table records 55,000 to 75,000 clones. Sequenced input: PBMCs. The genes are TRBV19 and TRBJ2-5; TRBD1 aligns across 8 bases. The J call may be in error: the DNA end matches TRBJ2-7 better. The sequence derives from a male donor in good health and CMV-seronegative. CDR3 amino acids: CASSTGTGQGTPLYEQYF. Written as DNA, the CDR3 is TGTGCCAGTTCTACCGGGACAGGCCAAGGGACACCCCTCTACGAGCAGTACTTC.